Listed below are T cell receptor beta chains from one sample, sequenced in a study of blood T cell repertoires in COVID-19. Data came from immunoSEQ multiplex PCR; TCRdb stores just in-frame clones and leaves some out. The sample has some 170,000 clones; 60% to 85% are singletons. The specimen was peripheral blood. Every receptor here comes from a man in his 70s with acute or convalescent COVID-19. CDR3s include the opening cysteine and the closing phenylalanine or tryptophan. D genes are given only for firm matches. A clone size is listed for some rows: how often the clone was seen (once, few, many), or a class if it is expanded.

>TRBJ1-1|.|few|TRBV4-1
CASMREVGEAFF
TGCGCCAGCATGAGGGAGGTTGGTGAAGCTTTCTTT
>TRBJ2-7|.|.|TRBV11-2
CASSLQVYEQYF
TGTGCCAGCAGCCTACAGGTCTACGAGCAGTACTTT
>TRBJ2-2|.|.|TRBV19
CASSVQGNTGELFF
TGTGCCAGTAGTGTGCAGGGGAACACCGGGGAGCTGTTTTTT
>TRBJ2-2|.|.|TRBV11-3
CASSFGGYGFGTGELFF
TGTGCCAGCAGCTTTGGAGGGTATGGCTTTGGCACCGGGGAGCTGTTTTTT
>TRBJ2-1|.|few|TRBV10-2
CASSPVERNEQFF
TGCGCCAGCAGCCCCGTGGAGAGGAATGAGCAGTTCTTC
>TRBJ2-7|.|.|TRBV27
CASSAGSEQYF
TGTGCCAGCAGTGCAGGCTCCGAGCAGTACTTC
>TRBJ2-7|TRBD1|.|TRBV18
CASSSRDRGPDEQYF
TGTGCCAGCTCAAGCCGGGACAGGGGGCCTGACGAGCAGTACTTC
>TRBJ1-5|.|few|TRBV21-1
CATRFWPSNQPQHF
TGTGCTACCCGATTTTGGCCGAGCAATCAGCCCCAGCATTTT
>TRBJ2-1|.|.|TRBV29-1
CSVRLVAENEQFF
TGCAGCGTTCGACTAGTTGCTGAGAATGAGCAGTTCTTC
>TRBJ2-1|.|once|TRBV7-9
CASSPRDSHEQFF
TGTGCCAGCAGCCCGCGGGACTCCCATGAGCAGTTCTTC
>TRBJ1-5|TRBD1|.|TRBV27
CASSLSGTGKNNQPQHF
TGTGCCAGCAGTTTATCAGGGACAGGGAAGAATAATCAGCCCCAGCATTTT
>TRBJ2-7|TRBD1|.|TRBV3-1/TRBV3-2
CASSPRPAGTGYHEQYF
TGTGCCAGCAGCCCTAGACCGGCCGGGACAGGGTACCACGAGCAGTACTTC
>TRBJ1-2|.|.|TRBV10-3
CAISGQNYGYTF
TGTGCCATCAGTGGACAGAACTATGGCTACACCTTC
>TRBJ1-1|TRBD1|few|TRBV27
CASTFSTTGDTEAFF
TGTGCCAGCACCTTTTCGACTACAGGGGACACTGAAGCTTTCTTT
>TRBJ1-2|.|.|TRBV6-5
CASSYGAGTNYGYTF
TGTGCCAGCAGTTACGGCGCGGGAACCAACTATGGCTACACCTTC
>TRBJ1-1|TRBD1|.|TRBV2
CASSGQGDTEAFF
TGTGCCAGCAGTGGACAGGGGGACACTGAAGCTTTCTTT
>TRBJ1-4|TRBD1|.|TRBV6-5
CASSRTGSTNEKLFF
TGTGCCAGTTCCCGGACAGGGTCAACTAATGAAAAACTGTTTTTT
>TRBJ2-2|TRBD1|.|TRBV5-1
CASSSSDRENTGELFF
TGCGCCAGCAGCTCTTCGGACAGGGAGAACACCGGGGAGCTGTTTTTT
>TRBJ1-1|TRBD1|.|TRBV6-5
CASRTGGASEAFF
TGTGCCAGCAGGACAGGGGGGGCGTCTGAAGCTTTCTTT
>TRBJ1-4|.|many|TRBV19
CASSMQQGNEKLFF
TGTGCCAGTAGTATGCAACAGGGCAATGAAAAACTGTTTTTT
>TRBJ2-1|.|.|TRBV5-1
CASSGGGLNEQFF
TGCGCCAGCAGCGGTGGAGGCCTCAATGAGCAGTTCTTC
>TRBJ2-7|.|.|TRBV11-2
CASSLAHRNYEQYF
TGTGCCAGCAGCTTAGCGCACAGAAACTACGAGCAGTACTTC
>TRBJ1-2|.|.|TRBV6-5
CASRVGTSANYGYTF
TGTGCCAGCCGAGTTGGGACTTCAGCCAACTATGGCTACACCTTC
>TRBJ2-7|TRBD1|.|TRBV12-5
CASGHRTGPYEQYF
TGTGCTAGTGGACACCGGACAGGACCCTACGAGCAGTACTTC
>TRBJ2-7|TRBD1|.|TRBV28
CASSTGGTGDYEQYF
TGTGCCAGCAGTACGGGCGGGACAGGGGACTACGAGCAGTACTTC
>TRBJ2-7|TRBD2|.|TRBV24-1
CATSDLTTGGYEQYF
TGTGCCACCAGTGATCTTACCACGGGAGGGTACGAGCAGTACTTC
>TRBJ1-2|TRBD1|.|TRBV18
CASSPLDRGDGYTF
TGTGCCAGCTCACCCTTGGACAGGGGGGATGGCTACACCTTC
>TRBJ1-2|TRBD1|.|TRBV20-1
CSAGTGVGYTF
TGCAGTGCCGGGACAGGGGTTGGCTACACCTTC
>TRBJ2-6|.|.|TRBV19
CASSMSSGANVLTF
TGTGCCAGTAGTATGAGCTCTGGGGCCAACGTCCTGACTTTC
>TRBJ2-2|.|.|TRBV2
CASSDSGAFGELFF
TGTGCCAGCAGTGATTCGGGAGCGTTCGGGGAGCTGTTTTTT
>TRBJ2-2|.|.|TRBV6-6
CASSYWSDTGELFF
TGTGCCAGCAGTTACTGGTCGGACACCGGGGAGCTGTTTTTT
>TRBJ1-1|.|.|TRBV10-3
CAISDLDRNTEAFF
TGTGCCATCAGTGACTTGGACAGGAACACTGAAGCTTTCTTT
>TRBJ2-5|TRBD2|.|TRBV27
CASSRTSGRAAETQYF
TGTGCCAGCAGCCGGACTAGCGGGAGGGCCGCAGAGACCCAGTACTTC
>TRBJ1-1|.|.|TRBV7-8
CASSHRPGATSTEAFF
TGTGCCAGCAGCCACCGCCCTGGGGCAACCTCAACTGAAGCTTTCTTT
>TRBJ2-4|.|.|TRBV2
CASSVLVENIQYF
TGTGCCAGCAGTGTCTTAGTAGAAAACATTCAGTACTTC
>TRBJ2-3|TRBD2|.|TRBV28
CASSPGTSGRFGTDTQYF
TGTGCCAGCAGTCCCGGGACTAGCGGGAGGTTCGGCACAGATACGCAGTATTTT
>TRBJ1-2|.|.|TRBV30
CAWSQGTSSGGYTF
TGTGCCTGGAGCCAGGGGACCAGTTCAGGTGGCTACACCTTC
>TRBJ2-7|TRBD2|few|TRBV5-4
CASSLGTSSYEQYF
TGTGCCAGCAGCTTGGGGACTAGCTCCTACGAGCAGTACTTC
>TRBJ2-2|.|.|TRBV19
CASSIQGSGELFF
TGTGCCAGTAGCATACAGGGTTCCGGGGAGCTGTTTTTT
>TRBJ1-1|.|few|TRBV12-5
CASAGENTEAFF
TGTGCTAGTGCAGGGGAGAACACTGAAGCTTTCTTT
>TRBJ1-1|.|few|TRBV27
CASSFVGTNTEAFF
TGTGCCAGCAGTTTTGTCGGGACAAACACTGAAGCTTTCTTT
>TRBJ1-1|.|.|TRBV7-9
CASSAAGPEAFF
TGTGCCAGCAGCGCCGCAGGGCCTGAAGCTTTCTTT
>TRBJ1-2|.|once|TRBV18
CASSPGQGGYGYTF
TGTGCCAGCTCACCAGGCCAGGGTGGCTATGGCTACACCTTC
>TRBJ2-5|TRBD2|.|TRBV7-2
CASSPGLAGYQETQYF
TGTGCCAGCAGCCCTGGACTAGCGGGGTACCAAGAGACCCAGTACTTC
>TRBJ1-1|TRBD1|once|TRBV28
CASSQTGRAEAFF
TGTGCCAGCAGCCAGACAGGGCGCGCTGAAGCTTTCTTT
>TRBJ2-7|TRBD2|.|TRBV29-1
CSVEDQERGGRYEQYF
TGCAGCGTTGAAGATCAAGAGCGGGGGGGAAGGTACGAGCAGTACTTC
>TRBJ2-1|TRBD1|.|TRBV6-5
CASSDRDSYNEQFF
TGTGCCAGCAGCGACAGGGATTCCTACAATGAGCAGTTCTTC
>TRBJ1-4|.|.|TRBV24-1
CATSASEKLFF
TGTGCCACCAGTGCCAGTGAAAAACTGTTTTTT
>TRBJ1-2|TRBD1|many|TRBV7-8
CASSLEGAGNGYTF
TGTGCCAGCAGCTTAGAGGGGGCAGGGAATGGCTACACCTTC
>TRBJ2-7|TRBD2|.|TRBV19
CASSTRTSGYEQYF
TGTGCCAGTAGTACCCGGACTAGCGGCTACGAGCAGTACTTC
>TRBJ2-7|.|.|TRBV24-1
CATSASGGRKYF
TGTGCCACCAGCGCCTCAGGGGGGCGGAAGTACTTC
>TRBJ1-1|.|.|TRBV29-1
CSVEDAGDGTEAFF
TGCAGCGTTGAAGATGCAGGGGACGGGACTGAAGCTTTCTTT
>TRBJ1-5|.|.|TRBV27
CASSRGQNSNQPQHF
TGTGCCAGCAGCCGGGGACAAAATAGCAATCAGCCCCAGCATTTT
>TRBJ1-1|.|.|TRBV7-2
CASSPDTWGTEAFF
TGTGCCAGCAGCCCGGACACTTGGGGCACTGAAGCTTTCTTT
>TRBJ2-6|TRBD2|.|TRBV4-1
CASSLISGGTGANVLTF
TGCGCCAGCAGCCTCATATCGGGGGGTACTGGGGCCAACGTCCTGACTTTC
>TRBJ2-7|.|.|TRBV28
CATETSSEQYF
TGTGCCACCGAGACTAGTTCCGAGCAGTACTTC
>TRBJ1-4|.|.|TRBV7-2
CASSLYWATTNEKLFF
TGTGCCAGCAGCTTATACTGGGCGACCACTAATGAAAAACTGTTTTTT
>TRBJ2-1|TRBD2|.|TRBV11-1
CASSSTSGANYNEQFF
TGTGCCAGCAGCTCGACTAGCGGGGCGAACTACAATGAGCAGTTCTTC
>TRBJ1-1|.|.|TRBV5-1
CASAGEGEAFF
TGCGCCAGCGCAGGTGAGGGTGAAGCTTTCTTT
>TRBJ1-1|TRBD1|.|TRBV14
CASSQVYGLADRETGAFF
TGTGCCAGCAGCCAAGTCTATGGTTTGGCGGACAGGGAGACTGGGGCTTTCTTT